This T cell receptor beta chain stems from a study of beta chain features in type 1 diabetes. Study information: The study examined more than 100,000,000 sorted cells across all samples. Whole-study results and caveats: Naive, central memory and Treg TCRB repertoires seemed to resemble each other more closely in patients than they did in healthy donors. VDJ junctions from patients with type 1 diabetes contained fewer insertions and more deletions.

As every portion of the isolated RNA was reverse transcribed, the sequencing read expressed TCRB transcripts. Measured with immunoSEQ multiplex PCR; TCRdb has only the in-frame clones, and not every one. The table records hundreds of thousands of clones, about a sixth of them present only once. Using CD45RO/CCR7/CD25/CD127/CD95/CD27, CD4+ naive, central memory, regulatory and stem cell-like memory cells were sorted. This clone turned up a few times. What it binds is unknown. Sequenced: naive CD4+ T cells from blood. The source is a woman younger than 35 in good health.

In nucleotides, the CDR3 is TGCGCCAGCAGGGGACCTAGCGGAAGCCAAGAGACCCAGTACTTC. As protein: CASRGPSGSQETQYF. This sequence joins TRBV5-1 and TRBJ2-5; 7 positions agree with TRBD2. V was pared by 5 bases and J by 1 base, with 8 bases of the junction left unmatched. The germline gives CDR1 SGHRS, CDR2 YFSETQ. The CDR3 has 15 amino acids.